This entry is about one TCR beta chain. Its antigen is not known. Other DNA sequences within the sample encode an identical CDR3. This sample was included in a study of PD-1 blockade in classical Hodgkin lymphoma. The CDR3 has 12 residues. Per germline, CDR1 MDHEN and CDR2 SYDVKM. V dropped 6 bases and J dropped 4 bases, with 7 bases sitting between them. TCRdb keeps only in-frame clones here, not all; method: immunoSEQ multiplex PCR. The sample records 70,000 or so clones, 71% being singletons. Study observations and caveats: Newly diagnosed patients had diversity similar to the baseline diversity of complete responders. Newly diagnosed patients were reported to start with lower TCR diversity than healthy donors. In CD4+ cells, TCR diversity went up significantly by C4D1, but in CD8+ cells it did not.

Every single patient, without exception, relapsed after autologous stem cell transplantation, and brentuximab vedotin exposure varied. This sample comprised peripheral blood mononuclear cells (PBMCs), obtained before the second cycle of nivolumab. The receptor was derived from a human donor with classical Hodgkin lymphoma. The chain is built from TRBV28 and TRBJ1-5; D not resolved. This CDR3 is CASRTGNQPQHF. The CDR3 nucleotides read TGTGCCAGCAGGACGGGGAATCAGCCCCAGCATTTT. Variable domain in full (rest from reference TRBV28 and TRBJ1-5): DVKVTQSSRYLVKRTGEKVFLECVQDMDHENMFWYRQDPGLGLRLIYFSYDVKMKEKGDIPEGYSVSREKKERFSLILESASTNQTSMYLCASRTGNQPQHFGDGTRLSIL.